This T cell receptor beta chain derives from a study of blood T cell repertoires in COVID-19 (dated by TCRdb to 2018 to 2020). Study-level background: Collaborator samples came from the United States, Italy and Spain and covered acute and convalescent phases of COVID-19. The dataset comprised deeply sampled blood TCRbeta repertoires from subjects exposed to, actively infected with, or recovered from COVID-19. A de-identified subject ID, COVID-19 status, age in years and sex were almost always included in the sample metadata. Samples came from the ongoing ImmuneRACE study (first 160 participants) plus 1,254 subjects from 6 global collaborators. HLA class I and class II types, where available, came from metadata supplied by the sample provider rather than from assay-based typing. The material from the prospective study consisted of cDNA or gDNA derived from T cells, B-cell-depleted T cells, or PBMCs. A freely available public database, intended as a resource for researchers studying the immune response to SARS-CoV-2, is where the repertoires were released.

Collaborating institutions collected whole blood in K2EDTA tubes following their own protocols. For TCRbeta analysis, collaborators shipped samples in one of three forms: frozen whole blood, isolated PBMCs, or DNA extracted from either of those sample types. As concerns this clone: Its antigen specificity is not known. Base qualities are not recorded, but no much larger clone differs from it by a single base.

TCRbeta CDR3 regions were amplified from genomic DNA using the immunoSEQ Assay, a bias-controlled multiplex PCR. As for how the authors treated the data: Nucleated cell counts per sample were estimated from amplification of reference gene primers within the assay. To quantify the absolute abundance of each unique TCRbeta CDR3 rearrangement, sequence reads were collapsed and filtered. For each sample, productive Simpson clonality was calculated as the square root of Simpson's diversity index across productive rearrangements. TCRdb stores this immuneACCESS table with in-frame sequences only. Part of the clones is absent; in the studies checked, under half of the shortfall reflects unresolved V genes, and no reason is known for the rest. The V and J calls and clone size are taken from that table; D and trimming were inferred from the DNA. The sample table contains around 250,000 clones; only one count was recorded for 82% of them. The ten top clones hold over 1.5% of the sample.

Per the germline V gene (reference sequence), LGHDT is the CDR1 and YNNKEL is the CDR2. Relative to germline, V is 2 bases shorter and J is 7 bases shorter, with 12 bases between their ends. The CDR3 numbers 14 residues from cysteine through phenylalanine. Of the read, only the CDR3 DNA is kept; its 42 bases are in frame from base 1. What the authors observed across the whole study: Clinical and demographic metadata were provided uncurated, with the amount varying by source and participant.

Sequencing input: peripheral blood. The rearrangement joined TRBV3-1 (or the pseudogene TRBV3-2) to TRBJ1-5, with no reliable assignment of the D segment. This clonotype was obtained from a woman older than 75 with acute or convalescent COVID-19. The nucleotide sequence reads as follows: TGTGCCAGCAGCCAAAGTCTTAGAGGCCAGCCCCAGCATTTT. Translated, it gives CASSQSLRGQPQHF.